The text below deals with one T cell receptor beta chain. Its antigen is not known. Those CD8+ T cells considered naive were CD45RO-CCR7+CD27+CD95-. The CDR3 is 14 residues long. The germline V gene has CDR1 MRHNA and CDR2 SNTAGT. The data stem from a study of CXCR3-negative and CXCR3-positive naive CD8 T cells. Study observations and caveats: For CXCR3-positive naive cells, TRB CDR3s were more hydrophobic than those of CXCR3-negative naive cells. With respect to TRBV-TRBJ usage, naive CXCR3-negative and CXCR3-positive cells were similar; memory differed. The naive subsets expressed comparable surface CD5, and the authors inferred TCR strength from TRB CDR3 properties.

It was by 5' RACE with UMI labels that the TRB cDNA libraries were prepared. TCRdb reprocessed the 5' RACE reads, keeping one entry per CDR3 protein, no DNA. The sample has tens of thousands of distinct CDR3 sequences. The sequenced sample consisted of naive CXCR3+ CD8+ T cells from blood. Subset noted: CD45RO-CCR7+CD27+CD95- naive CD8+ T cells expressing CXCR3 (TNR3+). The source of this sequence is a human donor in good health. Some clones in this sample may be carry-over from other donors' samples. The chain recombines TRBV6-4 with TRBJ1-2; the D gene TCRdb calls, TRBD1, cannot be checked with no DNA. CDR3 loop: CASSPTGSTSGYTF.